This T cell receptor beta chain comes out of a study of blood T cell repertoires in COVID-19. The overall study: Acute-phase and convalescent COVID-19 samples originated in the United States, Italy and Spain. PBMCs, B-cell-depleted T cells, or T cells provided the cDNA or gDNA that made up the material.

Germline loops: CDR1 SNHLY, CDR2 FYNNEI. Trimming pared 6 bases from V and 5 bases from J, leaving 10 bases between. The CDR3 consists of 13 residues. Assay: immunoSEQ multiplex PCR; the TCRdb copy retains only in-frame clones and omits some. There are about 56,000 clones in the sample; roughly 90% occur only once, and approximately 3.4% lies in the top ten. The receptor was isolated from a middle-aged man with active COVID-19. J is TRBJ2-2 and V is TRBV2; D might be TRBD2 (5 bases). What was sequenced was peripheral blood. The CDR3 loop is CASRPGETGELFF. The CDR3 nucleotides are TGTGCCAGCAGGCCTGGGGAGACCGGGGAGCTGTTTTTT.